This TCR beta chain is drawn from a study of blood T cell repertoires in COVID-19. Study as a whole: Sites across the United States, Italy and Spain contributed samples from acute and convalescent COVID-19. The analysed material was cDNA or gDNA that came from T cells, B-cell-depleted T cells, or PBMCs.

TCRdb's table, derived via immunoSEQ multiplex PCR, lists solely in-frame clones and lacks some. The table records about 200,000 clones, just under 85% of them present only once. Sequenced: peripheral blood. The clonotype originates from a human donor with acute or convalescent COVID-19. The donor label of this sample is uncertain.

CDR3 bases: TGTGCCAGTGGCATCGGGAAATCCTACGAGCAGTACTTC. Translated: CASGIGKSYEQYF. The chain joins TRBV19 to TRBJ2-7, with a weak D call TRBD2 (5 bases). Germline values: CDR1 LNHDA, CDR2 SQIVND (reference sequence). CDR3 length equals 13 residues. Trimming took off 8 bases at V and 1 base at J, with 12 bases between the two ends.